Below are 12 T cell receptor beta chains sequenced from a single sample in a study of T cells in Graves' hyperthyroidism and ophthalmopathy. TCR beta CDR3 regions were amplified from RNA transcripts. The primer set for the first-round RT-PCR of the TCR CDR3 was HTBI. TCRdb reprocessed the multiplex PCR reads with MiXCR, giving one entry per CDR3 protein. The data contain approximately 300,000 distinct CDR3 sequences, 15% to 20% of them singletons. Sequencing was carried out using blood. The receptors shown here come from a woman in her sixties or seventies with Graves' ophthalmopathy.

A few counts support this clonotype. This chain connects TRBV7-6 to TRBJ2-2; a possible D gene is TRBD1 (6 bases). Trimming pared 5 bases from V and 4 bases from J, leaving 20 bases between. The CDR3 spans 17 residues. CDR1 is SGHVS, CDR2 FNYEAQ, per germline. The CDR3 protein is CASSPVVWGQGTGELFF. CDR3 in DNA: TGTGCCAGCAGCCCAGTGGTGTGGGGGCAGGGCACCGGGGAGCTGTTTTTT.

This clonotype was seen more than once but under ten times. The rearrangement uses TRBV20-1 and TRBJ1-5, with 7 bases lining up with TRBD1. The CDR3 is made up of 16 amino acids. V trimming: 4 bases; J trimming: 3 bases; junction bases outside the gene matches: 12. Looked up from germline, CDR1 is DFQATT and CDR2 is SNEGSKA (reference sequence). The CDR3 loop is CSAKKTGWGLNQPQHF. The DNA of the CDR3 is TGCAGTGCTAAAAAGACAGGGTGGGGGCTCAATCAGCCCCAGCATTTT.

The chain combines TRBV4-2 with TRBJ1-1; 7 bases agree with TRBD1. Per the germline V gene, CDR1 is LGHNA and CDR2 is YNFKEQ. CDR3 size: 15 residues. V dropped 3 bases and J dropped 4; count of bases not matched to a gene: 8. This CDR3 reads CASSQSSSGGTEAFF. CDR3 DNA sequence: TGTGCCAGCAGCCAGTCCTCCTCAGGGGGCACTGAAGCTTTCTTT.

This clonotype showed up many times. The chain uses TRBV28 and TRBJ2-7; 10 bases agree with TRBD1. V shed 9 bases, J shed 3 bases, and the junction held 8 bases outside the gene matches. The CDR3 is 14 amino acids. Germline V gene sequence: CDR1 MDHEN, CDR2 SYDVKM. In DNA form, the CDR3 reads TGTGCCAGAACAGGACAGGGGGAAAACTACGAGCAGTACTTC. This translates into CARTGQGENYEQYF.

Many counts were recorded for this clonotype. This may be a read error, as it is one base from a much larger clone. V usage is TRBV2 and J usage is TRBJ1-1; weak D call: TRBD1 (5 bases). Trimming stripped 4 bases from V and 7 bases from J, with 13 bases between. This CDR3 is built from 13 residues. Germline V CDR1 and CDR2: SNHLY, FYNNEI. The CDR3 sequence is CASSGMRDGEAFF. DNA for the CDR3: TGTGCCAGCAGTGGGATGCGGGACGGTGAAGCTTTCTTT.

In this sample, this clonotype turned up many times. The chain carries TRBV7-2 and TRBJ1-1; 7 nucleotides line up with TRBD1. Germline V gene lookup returns CDR1 SGHTA and CDR2 FQGNSA. This CDR3 comprises 16 residues. The J segment lost 1 base and the V segment lost 5 bases, leaving 10 bases of the junction unmatched. Written as DNA, the CDR3 is TGTGCCAGCAGCCCAGCTACCGGGACAGCGAACACTGAAGCTTTCTTT. It codes for CASSPATGTANTEAFF.

The rearrangement joins TRBV2 to TRBJ2-7; 9 bases map to TRBD1. V shed 1 base and J 9 bases; nucleotides not matched to a gene: 7. Germline V gene lookup returns CDR1 SNHLY and CDR2 FYNNEI. The CDR3 runs to 14 residues. DNA for the CDR3: TGTGCCAGCAGTGAAGGGACAGGGGAAGGGGGGCAGTACTTC. Amino acid sequence: CASSEGTGEGGQYF.

The chain couples TRBV11-2 to TRBJ1-1, with D uncertain. CDR1 is SGHAT, CDR2 FQNNGV, per germline. V was trimmed by 2 bases and J by 2 bases, leaving 9 bases between them. The CDR3 covers 14 residues. In DNA form, the CDR3 reads TGTGCCAGCAGCTTAATGGGTCCAAACACTGAAGCTTTCTTT. Its translation: CASSLMGPNTEAFF.

This clonotype showed up just a few times. The chain employs TRBV5-1 and TRBJ1-6; 8 positions match TRBD1. This CDR3 is built from 15 residues. From germline, CDR1 is SGHRS and CDR2 YFSETQ. V lost 4 bases to trimming and J lost 6 bases; unmatched junction nucleotides: 6. CDR3 sequence: CASSIGQGGNSPLHF. The CDR3 region has the DNA TGCGCCAGCAGCATCGGACAGGGAGGTAATTCACCCCTCCACTTT.

This clonotype was picked up many times. The chain carries TRBV6-6 and TRBJ2-7; D uncertain. Trimming left V 0 bases short and J 0 bases short, with 6 bases between. The CDR3 totals 14 residues. CDR1 and CDR2 (germline): MNHNY, SVGAGI (reference sequence). CDR3 sequence (DNA): TGTGCCAGCAGTTACTCACACAGCTCCTACGAGCAGTACTTC. This gives the protein CASSYSHSSYEQYF.

This clonotype has more than one count but fewer than ten. The rearrangement uses TRBV7-2 and TRBJ2-1; TRBD1 might be the D (6 bases). Germline lookup yields CDR1 SGHTA and CDR2 FQGNSA. V gave up 1 base and J gave up 0 bases, with 10 bases separating them. The CDR3 totals 16 residues. CDR3 sequence (DNA): TGTGCCAGCAGCTTAGGTACAGGGCCCTCCTACAATGAGCAGTTCTTC. Its protein is CASSLGTGPSYNEQFF.

This clonotype occurred many times. This chain links TRBV28 with TRBJ1-1; weak D call: TRBD1 (5 bases). The CDR3 is 15 residues long. V lost 8 bases and J lost 0, with 16 bases in between. Germline V gene sequence: CDR1 MDHEN, CDR2 SYDVKM. The DNA of the CDR3 is TGTGCCAGCCCCCCAATTGGGGGATTGAACACTGAAGCTTTCTTT. Residues: CASPPIGGLNTEAFF.